This T cell receptor (beta chain) originates from a study of vaccination effects on CD4 cells after COVID-19. CDR3 length equals 15 residues. CDR1 KGHDR and CDR2 SFDVKD come from the germline V gene. V was pared by 2 bases and J by 5 bases, with 14 bases between. Profiling relied on immunoSEQ multiplex PCR, and the TCRdb table lists in-frame clones only, not all of them. The sample records some 69,000 clones, more than 70% being singletons. Before any sequencing was done, the ViraFEST assay used viral peptide pools to expand antigen-specific CD4+ T cells. When less than 12 days of culture had elapsed, CD4+ T cells were isolated. Recipients of the vaccine had no prior SARS-CoV-2 infection and negative nucleocapsid antibodies. It was on days 3 and 7 that half the medium was replaced with IL-2 medium. With regard to this clone: Its antigen is still unknown.

This receptor was taken from a human donor who received a COVID-19 vaccine. This chain links TRBV24-1 with TRBJ2-5; D might be TRBD1 or TRBD2, each matching 5 bases. The material sequenced was CD4+ T cells from PBMCs cultured with HCoV-NL63 spike peptides, taken before COVID-19 vaccination. This CDR3 is CATSDSLGGGETQYF. In DNA, the CDR3 is TGTGCCACCAGTGATTCCCTTGGGGGTGGGGAGACCCAGTACTTC.